This T cell receptor beta chain is from a study of kidney transplant recipient with SARS-CoV-2 infection. TCRdb analysed the reads with MiXCR anew, one entry per CDR3 protein. This sample has approximately 250,000 distinct CDR3 sequences, with 25% to 35% found just once. The CDR3 covers 13 residues. Germline loops: CDR1 SGDLS, CDR2 YYNGEE. Trimming took off 0 bases at V and 6 bases at J, with 8 bases between the two ends. This clonotype was detected only a few times. This chain uses TRBV9 with TRBJ2-3; D call uncertain. This receptor was taken from a young adult male patient who had COVID-19 and was a kidney transplant recipient. Some of the T cells might come from the graft donor. Sequences were derived from a blood sample, sampled at baseline and on day 111 from a kidney transplant recipient. Here the CDR3 reads CASSVGWADTQYF. In nucleotides, the CDR3 is TGTGCCAGCAGCGTAGGGTGGGCTGATACGCAGTATTTT. Complete variable domain (other parts from reference TRBV9 and TRBJ2-3): DSGVTQTPKHLITATGQRVTLRCSPRSGDLSVYWYQQSLDQGLQFLIQYYNGEERAKGNILERFSAQQFPDLHSELNLSSLELGDSALYFCASSVGWADTQYFGPGTRLTVL.